Listed here is a single TCR beta chain. The antigen remains undetermined. This sample was taken from a study of OX40 agonist ivuxolimab in advanced cancers. Overall study context: Three patients, one with hepatocellular carcinoma and two with cutaneous melanoma, responded partially. Study conclusions and caveats: At 0.1 to 3.0 mg/kg and by week 6, CD4+ and CD8+ T cells in the blood had expanded clonally. On average, a greater number of expanded clones characterised CD8+ T cells relative to CD4+. In a subset of nonresponders, normalized T-cell clonal expansion was also low.

Only in-frame clones appear in the TCRdb table, and some are missing; sequencing was by immunoSEQ multiplex PCR. The table includes 73,000 or so clones, 92% detected once. Trimming left V 3 bases short and J 2 bases short, with 10 bases between. CDR3 length: 14 amino acids. CDR1 MNHEY and CDR2 SMNVEV come from the germline V gene (reference sequence). This clonotype originated in an adult with an advanced solid tumor such as melanoma, head and neck, liver or kidney cancer. The chain links TRBV27 to TRBJ2-5; the D gene is possibly TRBD2 (5 bases). The material sequenced was CD4+ or CD8+ T cells sorted from blood, taken in a trial of the OX40 agonist ivuxolimab. CDR3 amino acids: CASSFGRGQETQYF. CDR3 nucleotide sequence: TGTGCCAGCAGTTTCGGTCGGGGTCAAGAGACCCAGTACTTC.